The clone carrying this T cell receptor beta chain was seen ten or more times. The antigen is unknown. Trimming shortened V by 3 bases and J by 2 bases, and 10 bases separated the two germline ends. There are 14 residues in the CDR3. The entry originates in a study of T-cell reconstitution after alpha-beta-depleted transplantation in children. Unique molecular identifiers were used to barcode this TCRbeta library. MiXCR, run by TCRdb on the PCR reads, gives a single entry per CDR3 protein. The sample contains 210,000 or so distinct CDR3 sequences, approximately 10% of which appear only once. Study findings and constraints: Alpha-beta T cells present about two months after transplant were reported to originate from several hundred expanded graft clones. Hyperexpanded clones declined; after one year, newly produced T cells mostly supplied diversity. The high TCRbeta diversity at day 60 in some patients came from surviving recipient T cells and thymic progenitors.

The clonotype originates from a child less than two years old with acute myeloid leukemia, due to receive a stem cell transplant. The sample was PBMCs, taken before TCRalphabeta/CD19-depleted stem cell transplant. This chain links TRBV12-3 or TRBV12-4 with TRBJ1-2, with no clear D. The CDR3 sequence: CASSFPQENYGYTF. The CDR3 DNA reads TGTGCCAGCAGTTTCCCCCAGGAAAACTATGGCTACACCTTC.